What follows is one T cell receptor (beta chain) and its context. The antigen is unknown. Sequenced by immunoSEQ multiplex PCR; TCRdb stores in-frame clones only, minus some. The sample has roughly 10,000 clones; about 81% are singletons. Before the COVID-19 pandemic, during about 2010-2018, CD4+ T cells were taken from unexposed donors. Isolation of CD4+ T cells took place after roughly nine days in culture. The data originate from a study of CD4 T cells in relation to SARS-CoV-2 and coronaviruses. Background on the study: After roughly 11 days of antigen culture, PBMC TCR beta CDR3s were sequenced.

From germline, CDR1 is SGHTA and CDR2 FQGNSA. This CDR3 contains 14 residues. V gave up 5 bases and J gave up 14 bases, with 19 bases separating them. General observations from the study: Approximately 65% of donors had memory CD4+ clonotypes crossrecognizing SARS-CoV-2 and common cold coronavirus spike. Samples before the pandemic and after infection were not matched within any donor. This crossreactivity analysis covered spike protein alone, no other viral proteins.

The chain carries TRBV7-2 and TRBJ1-6; D is unresolved. The sample consisted of CD4+ T cells from PBMCs, cultured in vitro. The sequence was obtained from a human donor in good health. The DNA of the CDR3 is TGTGCCAGCAGCGTGAACCTGGGCGATCTTACCCTCCACTTT. As protein: CASSVNLGDLTLHF.